Below, 15 T cell receptor beta chains from the same sample are listed, as sequenced in a study of blood T cell repertoires in COVID-19. Repertoires were generated with immunoSEQ multiplex PCR, while TCRdb's copy carries only in-frame clones and drops some. The sample shows some 270,000 clones, about nine tenths of them seen only once. Sequenced material: peripheral blood. The receptors derive from a man aged 40-49 years with active or convalescent COVID-19.

The rearrangement links TRBV5-5 to TRBJ2-7, with TRBD2 matching 10 bases. Germline lookup yields CDR1 SGHKS and CDR2 YYEKEE (reference sequence). This CDR3 has 18 amino acids. V dropped 4 bases and J dropped 6; count of bases not matched to a gene: 19. Written as DNA, the CDR3 is TGTGCCAGCAGCCCTCCCGCTAGCGGGAGTTTGGCTCTTGGCGAGCAGTACTTC. The encoded protein is CASSPPASGSLALGEQYF.

This clone has at least ten counts. The chain joins TRBV5-8 to TRBJ1-1; a possible D gene is TRBD1 (5 bases). Germline V gives CDR1 SGHTS, CDR2 YDEGEE. Trimming cost V 2 bases and J 0 bases, with 11 bases left between them. CDR3 length: 15 residues. The CDR3 sequence is CASSLPGRMNTEAFF. Here the CDR3 DNA reads TGTGCCAGCAGCTTACCAGGGCGCATGAACACTGAAGCTTTCTTT.

V and J are TRBV5-1 and TRBJ1-3; the D gene is possibly TRBD1 (5 bases). Germline V CDR1 and CDR2: SGHRS, YFSETQ. The CDR3 loop spans 14 amino acids. V was trimmed by 1 base and J by 3 bases, leaving 8 bases between them. CDR3 DNA: TGCGCCAGCAGCTTGCAGGGTCTTGGAAACACCATATATTTT. Encoded protein: CASSLQGLGNTIYF.

The rearrangement uses TRBV12-3 or TRBV12-4 and TRBJ1-1; D is undetermined. The CDR3 spans 12 residues. V gave up 7 bases and J gave up 4 bases, with 10 bases separating them. Here the CDR3 reads CASIFGGTEAFF. The CDR3 coding sequence is TGTGCCAGCATTTTTGGAGGCACTGAAGCTTTCTTT.

The rearrangement links TRBV29-1 to TRBJ2-7; 9 positions agree with TRBD1. The CDR3 is made up of 15 amino acids. Germline-derived CDR1 and CDR2 are SQVTM and ANQGSEA. The V gene end was trimmed by 1 base and the J gene end by 0 bases; junction bases not matched to a gene: 4. The DNA for the CDR3 is TGCAGCGTTGAAGGCGGACAGGGGAGCTCCTACGAGCAGTACTTC. Translation: CSVEGGQGSSYEQYF.

J is TRBJ1-6 and V is TRBV5-1, with 8 bases lining up with TRBD1. After removal of 4 bases from V and 15 bases from J, the junction contained 12 bases not matched to a gene. CDR3 size: 14 residues. Germline values: CDR1 SGHRS, CDR2 YFSETQ. The CDR3 sequence is CASSLGQGWDNLHF. The DNA for the CDR3 is TGCGCCAGCAGCCTAGGACAGGGTTGGGATAACCTCCACTTT. Filled out from reference TRBV5-1 and TRBJ1-6, the complete variable domain reads KAGVTQTPRYLIKTRGQQVTLSCSPISGHRSVSWYQQTPGQGLQFLFEYFSETQRNKGNFPGRFSGRQFSNSRSEMNVSTLELGDSALYLCASSLGQGWDNLHFGNGTRLTVT.

Concerning this clone itself: The same CDR3 can be traced to other DNA sequences in this sample. The chain links TRBV14 to TRBJ1-2; 7 bases agree with TRBD1. Germline V lookup: CDR1 SGHDN, CDR2 FVKESK. Trimming cost V 4 bases and J 4 bases; bases outside gene matches: 6. The CDR3 consists of 14 residues. Written as DNA, the CDR3 is TGTGCCAGCAGCCCCCGGGACAGCCGCTATGGCTACACCTTC. Protein: CASSPRDSRYGYTF. The variable domain in full, with the rest retrieved from reference TRBV14 and TRBJ1-2, is EAGVTQFPSHSVIEKGQTVTLRCDPISGHDNLYWYRRVMGKEIKFLLHFVKESKQDESGMPNNRFLAERTGGTYSTLKVQPAELEDSGVYFCASSPRDSRYGYTFGSGTRLTVV.

The chain joins TRBV7-6 to TRBJ2-7, with 10 positions matching TRBD1. This CDR3 comprises 14 residues. V was pared by 5 bases and J by 4 bases, with 5 bases of the junction left unmatched. Germline CDR1 SGHVS, CDR2 FNYEAQ. The CDR3 DNA reads TGTGCCAGCAGCAATGGACAGGGGGTGTACGAGCAGTACTTC. Its protein product is CASSNGQGVYEQYF.

This clone was seen only a few times. V gene TRBV19 combines with J gene TRBJ1-3, with TRBD1 matching over 8 bases. Germline trimming cut 4 bases from V and 4 bases from J; bases unmatched to any gene: 12. Germline V gene sequence: CDR1 LNHDA, CDR2 SQIVND (reference sequence). CDR3 size: 17 residues. CDR3 loop: CASSTRADRGAGNTIYF. CDR3 nucleotides: TGTGCCAGTAGTACCCGGGCCGACAGGGGCGCGGGAAACACCATATATTTT.

This clone was seen just once. The chain combines TRBV5-5 with TRBJ2-5, with 10 bases identical to TRBD2. This CDR3 is built from 17 residues. The ends lost 3 bases at V and 2 bases at J; junction bases unmatched: 10. Germline CDR1 and CDR2: SGHKS and YYEKEE (reference sequence). In DNA, the CDR3 is TGTGCCAGCAGCTCTTCTACCACTAGCGGGGCGCAAGAGACCCAGTACTTC. Its translation: CASSSSTTSGAQETQYF.

J is TRBJ1-1 and V is TRBV13; 9 nucleotides align to TRBD1. The CDR3 is 19 amino acids. CDR1 is PRHDT, CDR2 FYEKMQ, per germline (reference sequence). Trimming at V came to 1 base and at J to 1 base, leaving 13 bases not matched to a gene. CDR3 protein: CASSLAGQGSPTSNTEAFF. CDR3 in DNA: TGTGCCAGCAGCTTAGCCGGACAGGGGTCACCCACCTCGAACACTGAAGCTTTCTTT.

This chain uses TRBV6-1 with TRBJ2-3, with 8 nucleotides matching TRBD2. CDR3 size: 16 residues. The germline gives CDR1 MNHNS, CDR2 SASEGT. Losses at the gene ends were 3 bases for V and 0 bases for J; bases not matched to a gene: 5. CDR3 bases: TGTGCCAGCAGTGAGGTAGCGGGGTTAAGCACAGATACGCAGTATTTT. Protein sequence: CASSEVAGLSTDTQYF.

The chain combines TRBV29-1 with TRBJ2-1; 7 bases line up with TRBD1. Germline assignment: CDR1 SQVTM and CDR2 ANQGSEA. The CDR3 is made up of 16 amino acids. The V and J ends lost 7 bases and 10 bases, in that order; junction bases with no gene match: 22. CDR3 coding DNA: TGCAGCGCAGGTCCAGGGGGACAAAAAGGGGGTCGGGAGCAGTTCTTC. Its translation is CSAGPGGQKGGREQFF.

This clone was counted a few times. The V call is TRBV9, the J call TRBJ2-2; 13 nucleotides agree with TRBD2. Per germline, CDR1 SGDLS and CDR2 YYNGEE. The CDR3 is made up of 16 amino acids. V lost 3 bases and J lost 8; bases outside the gene matches: 7. The DNA for the CDR3 is TGTGCCAGCAGCGGGGGGACTAGCGGGAAAGTTGGGGAGCTGTTTTTT. This codes for CASSGGTSGKVGELFF.

This clone appeared a few times. CDR3 amino acids: CASSPREAAGTEAFF. CDR3 nucleotides: TGTGCCAGCTCACCACGTGAGGCAGCGGGCACTGAAGCTTTCTTT. The chain carries TRBV18 and TRBJ1-1; no reliable D call. The CDR3 totals 15 residues. V lost 1 base to trimming and J lost 4 bases, with 13 bases between them. Germline loops: CDR1 KGHSH, CDR2 LQKENI.